This paragraph reports one T cell receptor (beta chain). Antigen specificity is unknown. The data were obtained in a study of shared clonotypes between healthy human individuals. Turning to the study itself: Researchers drew samples from two women and a few men aged 18 to 49. The study, taken as a whole, reports: Clonotypes not shared had lower generation probabilities than those common to all four donors.

Generated by immunoSEQ multiplex PCR, the TCRdb table keeps only in-frame clones and is missing some. The sample holds about 2.4 million clones, under 95% seen once. Healthy adults negative for HIV, lacking recent acute infections or vaccinations, served as donors. The CD4+ fraction was divided into a CD45RA+ naive subset and a CD45RA-negative memory subset. Sequenced material: naive CD4+ T cells from PBMCs. Subset: CD45RA+ positively selected. The sequence came from a man younger than 35 in good health. Some clones in this sample may be carry-over from other donors' samples.

CDR3 protein: CSVEGGINTGELFF. As DNA, the CDR3 is TGCAGCGTTGAAGGAGGGATCAACACCGGGGAGCTGTTTTTT. The V gene is TRBV29-1, the J gene TRBJ2-2, with D maybe TRBD2 (5 bases). CDR1 and CDR2 (germline): SQVTM, ANQGSEA. CDR3 length equals 14 residues. V shed 1 base and J shed 2 bases, with 8 bases lying between them.